Described below is a single TCR beta chain sequence and its context. Its antigen is not known. The sample is drawn from a study of immune evolution from preneoplasia to lung adenocarcinoma. General study findings and limits: From normal lung to invasive adenocarcinoma, top clone frequencies appeared to decrease. Clonality was highest in normal lung, lower in later-stage lesions apparently.

TCRdb's copy holds only in-frame clones and misses some; the assay was immunoSEQ multiplex PCR. This table holds 4,800 or so clones, roughly 85% found once. The germline CDR1 and CDR2 sequences are WSHSY and SAAADI. Trimming at V came to 6 bases and at J to 2 bases, leaving 2 bases not matched to a gene. The CDR3 extends over 13 amino acids. Patient tissue came from resections in Japan or China, 2014–2017. H&E slides confirmed each diagnosis, reviewed by two pathologists independently. Sequenced material: FFPE normal lung tissue adjacent to the tumor. The rearrangement links TRBV10-2 to TRBJ2-3, with 7 bases aligning to TRBD2. This receptor was identified in a person aged 55 to 70 with lung adenocarcinoma. In DNA, the CDR3 is TGCGCCAGCAGCAGACTAGCCACAGATACGCAGTATTTT. Residues: CASSRLATDTQYF.